This TCR beta chain is from a study of T cells in Graves' hyperthyroidism and ophthalmopathy. Amplified TCR beta CDR3 regions came from RNA transcripts. A first-round RT-PCR of the TCR CDR3 used the HTBI primer set. TCRdb passed the multiplex PCR reads through MiXCR, listing each CDR3 protein once. The data hold hundreds of thousands of distinct CDR3 sequences, with around 21% observed a single time. This clonotype was picked up a small number of times. This CDR3 is built from 14 residues. The ends were cut back, 7 bases at V and 0 bases at J, with 10 bases in the middle. CDR1 is LNHDA and CDR2 is SQIVND in the germline V gene (reference sequence).

This receptor was obtained from a man aged 25 to 40 with Graves' ophthalmopathy. Sequenced sample: blood. This chain connects TRBV19 to TRBJ2-1; no reliable D call. In nucleotides, the CDR3 is TGTGCCAGTAATGTATACAGCTCCTACAATGAGCAGTTCTTC. This codes for CASNVYSSYNEQFF.